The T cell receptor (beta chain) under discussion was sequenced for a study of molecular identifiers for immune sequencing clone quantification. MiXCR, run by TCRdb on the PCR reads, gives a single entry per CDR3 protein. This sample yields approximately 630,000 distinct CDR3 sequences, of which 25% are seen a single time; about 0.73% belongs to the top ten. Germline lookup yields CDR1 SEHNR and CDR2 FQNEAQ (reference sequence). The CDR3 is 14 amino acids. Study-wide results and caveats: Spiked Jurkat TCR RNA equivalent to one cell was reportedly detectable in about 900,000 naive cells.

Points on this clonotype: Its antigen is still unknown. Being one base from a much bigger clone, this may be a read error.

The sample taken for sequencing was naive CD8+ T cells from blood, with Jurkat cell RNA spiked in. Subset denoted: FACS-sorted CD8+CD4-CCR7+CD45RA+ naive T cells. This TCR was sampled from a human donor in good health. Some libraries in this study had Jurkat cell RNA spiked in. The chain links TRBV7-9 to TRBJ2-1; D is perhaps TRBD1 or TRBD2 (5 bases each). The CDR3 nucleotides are TGTGCCGGCAGCCAGGGAGTCGGGGTGAATGAGCAGTTCTTC. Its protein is CAGSQGVGVNEQFF.